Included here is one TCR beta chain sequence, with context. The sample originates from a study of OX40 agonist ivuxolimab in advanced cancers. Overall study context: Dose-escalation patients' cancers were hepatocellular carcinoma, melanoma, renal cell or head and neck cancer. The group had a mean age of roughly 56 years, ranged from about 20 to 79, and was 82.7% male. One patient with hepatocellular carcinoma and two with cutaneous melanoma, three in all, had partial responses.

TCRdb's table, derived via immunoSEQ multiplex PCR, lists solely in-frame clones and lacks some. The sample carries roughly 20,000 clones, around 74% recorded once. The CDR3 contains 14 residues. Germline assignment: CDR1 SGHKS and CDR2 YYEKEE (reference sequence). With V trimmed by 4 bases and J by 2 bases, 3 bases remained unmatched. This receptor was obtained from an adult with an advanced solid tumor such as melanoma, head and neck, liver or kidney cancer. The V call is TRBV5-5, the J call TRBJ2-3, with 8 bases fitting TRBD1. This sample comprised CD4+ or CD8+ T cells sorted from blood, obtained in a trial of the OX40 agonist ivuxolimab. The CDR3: CASSEDRVTDTQYF. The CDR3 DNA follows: TGTGCCAGCAGCGAGGACAGGGTCACAGATACGCAGTATTTT.